This T cell receptor (beta chain) comes out of a study of blood T cells in healthy people across ages. Across the study: About one barcoded beta molecule per two T cells was the capture yield of template switching. General study results and limits: Among long-lived donors, naive CD4+ cells were more numerous and diversity higher than in aged donors. A strong correlation was found between TCR beta diversity and the percentage of naive T cells.

The V end lost 5 bases, the J end lost 6 bases, and 16 bases lay between the germline ends. This CDR3 comprises 14 residues. Germline V gene lookup returns CDR1 SGHTA and CDR2 FQGNSA. Researchers collected roughly 9.8 milliliters of peripheral blood from every single donor. In regard to this clonotype: The antigen remains unidentified.

The use of a sample-barcoded 5' primer and a J-beta primer mix characterized a second PCR of roughly 7 to 11 cycles. TCRdb redid the calling of the 5' RACE reads with MiXCR, one entry per CDR3 protein. The table includes roughly 860,000 distinct CDR3 sequences, 60% to 80% detected once. The chain uses TRBV7-2 and TRBJ2-5, with D possibly being TRBD2 (6 bases). The sequenced sample consisted of blood. The receptor's source is a young man in good health. As DNA, the CDR3 is TGTGCCAGCAGCCGGGGGACCGCGGAGAAGACCCAGTACTTC. Translation: CASSRGTAEKTQYF.